A single sample is the source of the 23 T cell receptor beta chains below, sequenced in a study of T cells after yellow fever vaccination. In TCRdb, the 5' RACE reads were re-called with MiXCR into one record per CDR3 protein. This table has a few hundred thousand distinct CDR3 sequences, roughly 3.7% appearing once. This material consisted of PBMCs, taken 15 days after the yellow fever booster vaccination. These receptors originate from a man aged 18 to 30 who received the YFV17D yellow fever vaccine.

This clonotype appeared many times. V and J are TRBV5-1 and TRBJ2-5; tentatively, D is TRBD1 or TRBD2 (5 bases each). Trimming left V 5 bases short and J 2 bases short, with 13 bases between. The CDR3 spans 14 residues. The germline gives CDR1 SGHRS, CDR2 YFSETQ. This CDR3 reads CASRRDLVQETQYF. DNA for the CDR3: TGCGCCAGCAGAAGGGACCTAGTACAAGAGACCCAGTACTTC.

This clonotype showed up many times. V and J are TRBV10-3 and TRBJ2-1; 11 bases fit TRBD2. The CDR3 sequence is 15 residues long. J lost 3 bases, V lost 4 bases, and 2 bases had no gene match. Germline V gene data show CDR1 as ENHRY and CDR2 as SYGVKD. The CDR3 region has the DNA TGTGCCATCAGTGTGCTAGCGGGGGGCTACAATGAGCAGTTCTTC. Translation: CAISVLAGGYNEQFF.

This clonotype was observed a few times. The chain is built from TRBV12-5 and TRBJ2-3, with 11 positions matching TRBD1. Per the germline V gene, CDR1 is LGHNT and CDR2 is FRNRAP. The CDR3 loop spans 16 amino acids. The J segment lost 1 base and the V segment lost 7 bases, leaving 7 bases of the junction unmatched. Here the CDR3 DNA reads TGTGCTAGTGCCAGGACAGGGGGCGAGGGCACAGATACGCAGTATTTT. Translation gives CASARTGGEGTDTQYF.

This clonotype has at least ten counts. The rearrangement uses TRBV10-3 and TRBJ1-2; D ambiguous. The germline CDR1 and CDR2 sequences are ENHRY and SYGVKD. V gave up 3 bases and J gave up 6 bases, with 11 bases separating them. The CDR3 loop spans 13 amino acids. The CDR3 loop reads CAISDLTKDGYTF. CDR3 DNA: TGTGCCATCAGTGATTTGACAAAGGATGGCTACACCTTC.

In its sample, this clonotype was seen many times. The chain couples TRBV5-4 to TRBJ2-1; 10 bases align to TRBD2. After removal of 3 bases from V and 2 bases from J, the junction contained 5 bases not matched to a gene. Germline assignment: CDR1 SGHNT and CDR2 YYREEE (reference sequence). CDR3 length: 16 residues. CDR3 amino acids: CASSWKRGGTYNEQFF. The CDR3 DNA reads as TGTGCCAGCAGCTGGAAGCGGGGGGGGACCTACAATGAGCAGTTCTTC. The full variable domain, its missing parts supplied by reference TRBV5-4 and TRBJ2-1, is ETGVTQSPTHLIKTRGQQVTLRCSSQSGHNTVSWYQQALGQGPQFIFQYYREEENGRGNFPPRFSGLQFPNYSSELNVNALELDDSALYLCASSWKRGGTYNEQFFGPGTRLTVL.

This clonotype was counted many times. The rearrangement uses TRBV5-6 and TRBJ1-6; D not resolved. Between the trimmed V and J ends, which lost 6 bases and 9 bases, there was a span of 13 bases. Germline V CDR1 and CDR2: SGHDT, YYEEEE. The CDR3 covers 13 residues. The CDR3 DNA reads as TGTGCCAGCACCTCTTCCCATGGTTCACCCCTCCACTTT. Its translation: CASTSSHGSPLHF.

This clonotype was observed many times. This rearrangement joins TRBV5-1 to TRBJ2-7; TRBD2 matches 10 bases. The CDR3 has 16 residues. V lost 1 base, J lost 3 bases, and 7 bases stayed unmatched. The germline CDR1 and CDR2 sequences are SGHRS and YFSETQ. In nucleotides, the CDR3 is TGCGCCAGCAGCTTGAGTAGCGGGGGGCCCGTCTACGAGCAGTACTTC. Residues: CASSLSSGGPVYEQYF.

Many counts were recorded for this clonotype. V and J are TRBV11-2 and TRBJ2-5; 7 bases line up with TRBD1. Per the germline V gene, CDR1 is SGHAT and CDR2 is FQNNGV. J gave up 1 base and V 3 bases, and 8 bases lay outside the gene matches. There are 16 residues in the CDR3. The CDR3, as DNA: TGTGCCAGCAGCTTTGGGGCAGGGGGTTCCCAAGAGACCCAGTACTTC. It encodes CASSFGAGGSQETQYF. Full variable domain (outside the CDR3, taken from reference TRBV11-2 and TRBJ2-5): EAGVAQSPRYKIIEKRQSVAFWCNPISGHATLYWYQQILGQGPKLLIQFQNNGVVDDSQLPKDRFSAERLKGVDSTLKIQPAKLEDSAVYLCASSFGAGGSQETQYFGPGTRLLVL.

This clonotype was recorded at least ten times. The V gene is TRBV12-3 or TRBV12-4, the J gene TRBJ1-5; no reliable D call. The CDR3 runs 15 residues. With 1 base removed from V and 5 bases from J, the gap between germline ends came to 12 bases. The CDR3 DNA follows: TGTGCCAGCAGTTTAGGGCAGTCCCCCGATCAGCCCCAGCATTTT. It encodes CASSLGQSPDQPQHF.

In this sample, this clonotype turned up many times. The chain is built from TRBV7-2 and TRBJ1-1, with 7 nucleotides matching TRBD1. The CDR3 consists of 16 residues. The germline V gene encodes CDR1 SGHTA and CDR2 FQGNSA. V lost 2 bases, J lost 4 bases, and 10 bases stayed unmatched. The CDR3 DNA reads TGTGCCAGCAGCTTAATCCCAGGGGGATTGGGCACTGAAGCTTTCTTT. Protein sequence: CASSLIPGGLGTEAFF.

This clonotype showed up many times. The rearrangement links TRBV12-3 or TRBV12-4 to TRBJ2-1; D is perhaps TRBD2 (6 bases). V was cut by 7 bases and J by 5 bases, with 18 bases left in between. This CDR3 comprises 15 residues. CDR3 DNA sequence: TGTGCCAGCAACGACTGGGGGACGGGGGACAATGAGCAGTTCTTC. Protein: CASNDWGTGDNEQFF.

This clonotype was detected many times. The genes are TRBV7-2 and TRBJ2-3, with a weak D call TRBD2 (5 bases). The CDR3 extends over 15 amino acids. V dropped 5 bases and J dropped 4 bases, with 16 bases sitting between them. CDR1 and CDR2 (germline): SGHTA, FQGNSA. The CDR3 is CASSPGSVGPDTQYF. As DNA, the CDR3 is TGTGCCAGCAGCCCAGGTAGCGTGGGCCCAGATACGCAGTATTTT.

This clonotype has ten or more counts. The chain uses TRBV7-8 and TRBJ1-5; possibly TRBD1 for D (6 bases). This CDR3 comprises 15 residues. Trimming stripped 5 bases from V and 3 bases from J, with 14 bases between. Germline V gene data show CDR1 as SGHVS and CDR2 as FQNEAQ. Here the CDR3 reads CASSPDRPLNQPQHF. The CDR3 region has the DNA TGTGCCAGCAGCCCAGACAGGCCGCTCAATCAGCCCCAGCATTTT.

This clonotype was seen at least ten times. This rearrangement joins TRBV6-1 to TRBJ2-7, with D uncertain. In germline, CDR1 is MNHNS, CDR2 SASEGT. CDR3 size: 13 residues. V was pared by 4 bases and J by 7 bases, with 14 bases between. The CDR3 DNA sequence: TGTGCCAGCAGTGTACAGCTTACGAGAGAGCAGTACGTC. Translation: CASSVQLTREQYV.

The table lists this clonotype with many counts. This chain uses TRBV19 with TRBJ1-2; tentatively, D is TRBD1 (6 bases). Germline CDR1 reads LNHDA; CDR2 reads SQIVND (reference sequence). The CDR3 runs 13 residues. Trimming removed 7 bases at V and 5 bases at J, with 14 bases between. CDR3 sequence reads: CASILGAIYGYTF. The CDR3 DNA is TGTGCCAGTATTTTGGGGGCCATTTATGGCTACACCTTC.

This clonotype was seen repeatedly, ten times or more. The chain is built from TRBV23-1 and TRBJ2-1; 8 positions agree with TRBD2. TRBV23-1 is sorted into the ORF group, with uncertain function. Trimming cost V 2 bases and J 1 base; bases outside gene matches: 7. The CDR3 spans 17 residues. The CDR3 region has the DNA TGCGCCAGCAGTCAACCGCTGGCGGGGGGTTCCTACAATGAGCAGTTCTTC. It translates to CASSQPLAGGSYNEQFF.

This clonotype was counted at least ten times. This chain links TRBV24-1 with TRBJ2-3; no clear D. This CDR3 region has 15 residues. Trimming removed 3 bases at V and 0 bases at J, with 9 bases between. Germline V CDR1 and CDR2: KGHDR, SFDVKD. The CDR3 bases are TGTGCCACCAGTGATGCAACGGACAGCACAGATACGCAGTATTTT. Its translation: CATSDATDSTDTQYF.

The CDR3 nucleotides read TGTGCCAGCACCTCTATGACTAGCCAAGAGACCCAGTACTTC. This encodes CASTSMTSQETQYF. The chain employs TRBV12-3 or TRBV12-4 and TRBJ2-5; D is perhaps TRBD2 (6 bases). Trimming took 7 bases from V and 1 from J, leaving 13 bases between them. This CDR3 spans 14 amino acids.

This clonotype was recorded many times. The genes are TRBV12-3 or TRBV12-4 and TRBJ1-1; D gene unclear. Trimming removed 7 bases from V and 2 bases from J, with 14 bases in between. The length of the CDR3 is 14 residues. This CDR3 reads CASTVGLTNTEAFF. The CDR3 nucleotides are TGTGCCAGCACTGTCGGGCTGACAAACACTGAAGCTTTCTTT.

Concerning this clonotype itself: One base away lies a much larger clone, so this may be a sequencing read error. The rearrangement links TRBV20-1 to TRBJ2-2; 7 nucleotides align to TRBD2. The V gene's germline CDR1 is DFQATT and CDR2 SNEGSKA (reference sequence). The CDR3 runs 15 residues. V lost 3 bases to trimming and J lost 4 bases; unmatched junction nucleotides: 8. The CDR3 coding sequence is TGCAGTGCTAGCCCGTCAGGGAGGGCCACCGGGGAGCTGTTTTTT. It translates to CSASPSGRATGELFF.

This clonotype was found many times. This sequence joins TRBV11-3 and TRBJ2-1, with 15 bases fitting TRBD2. From germline, CDR1 is SGHNT and CDR2 YENEEA. The CDR3 has 16 residues. V lost 1 base to trimming and J lost 6 bases; unmatched junction nucleotides: 1. For the CDR3, the DNA is TGTGCCAGCAGCTTAGGGACTAGCGGGGGGGCCAATGAGCAGTTCTTC. Protein sequence: CASSLGTSGGANEQFF.

There are many counts of this clonotype. This sequence joins TRBV5-1 and TRBJ1-4, with D possibly being TRBD1 (5 bases). The CDR3 has 15 residues. Between the trimmed V and J ends, which lost 3 bases and 8 bases, there was a span of 17 bases. Germline V gives CDR1 SGHRS, CDR2 YFSETQ. The DNA for the CDR3 is TGCGCCAGCAGCTACTTGGGGGTGTCGCGGGAAAAACTGTTTTTT. It specifies CASSYLGVSREKLFF.

This clonotype was detected many times. This chain connects TRBV11-2 to TRBJ2-3, with D unclear. From germline, CDR1 is SGHAT and CDR2 FQNNGV. V shed 3 bases and J shed 6 bases, with 10 bases lying between them. This CDR3 comprises 13 residues. The DNA of the CDR3 is TGTGCCAGCAGCTTCAGCGCCGGCGATACGCAGTATTTT. Amino acid sequence: CASSFSAGDTQYF.